This TCR beta chain comes out of a study of blood T cell repertoires in COVID-19. V was clipped by 5 bases and J by 6 bases, with 11 bases between them. There are 13 residues in the CDR3. In germline, CDR1 is LNHDA, CDR2 SQIVND (reference sequence). The table came from immunoSEQ multiplex PCR; TCRdb's copy has only in-frame clones and leaves some out. The sample has about 170,000 clones, roughly four fifths seen once. The sequencing sample was made of peripheral blood. The origin of this receptor is a woman at least 80 years old with acute or convalescent COVID-19. V and J are TRBV19 and TRBJ2-1, with D possibly TRBD1 on 5 matching bases. The CDR3 bases are TGTGCCAGTAGTTCCGGACACGTCAATGAGCAGTTCTTC. Translated, it gives CASSSGHVNEQFF.